The clone carrying this T cell receptor (beta chain) was detected only a few times. Its antigen is still unknown. The entry originates in a study of blood T cells in healthy people across ages. Healthy Russian Caucasian donors spanned ages roughly 6 to 90 years. V dropped 0 bases and J dropped 2; count of bases not matched to a gene: 10. Germline assignment: CDR1 LGHDT and CDR2 YNNKEL (reference sequence). This CDR3 has 19 amino acids. Study results and limitations: Naive and antigen-experienced cells were not separated, limiting conclusive comparison. CMV status of donors was not determined, possibly confounding expanded clonotype changes.

With a J-beta primer mix and a sample-barcoded 5' primer, a second PCR ran 7 to 11 cycles. Every cDNA was tagged by a template-switch adaptor with 12 random nucleotides. In TCRdb, the 5' RACE reads were re-called with MiXCR into one record per CDR3 protein. The table shows about 1.6 million distinct CDR3 sequences, with approximately 32% occurring only once. The V and J genes are TRBV3-1 and TRBJ2-3; 11 nucleotides agree with TRBD2. The sample consisted of blood. The receptor was derived from a woman aged 25 to 39 in good health. The CDR3 loop is CASSQDRPLAGGDTDTQYF. The CDR3 coding sequence is TGTGCCAGCAGCCAAGATAGGCCTCTAGCGGGGGGAGACACAGATACGCAGTATTTT.